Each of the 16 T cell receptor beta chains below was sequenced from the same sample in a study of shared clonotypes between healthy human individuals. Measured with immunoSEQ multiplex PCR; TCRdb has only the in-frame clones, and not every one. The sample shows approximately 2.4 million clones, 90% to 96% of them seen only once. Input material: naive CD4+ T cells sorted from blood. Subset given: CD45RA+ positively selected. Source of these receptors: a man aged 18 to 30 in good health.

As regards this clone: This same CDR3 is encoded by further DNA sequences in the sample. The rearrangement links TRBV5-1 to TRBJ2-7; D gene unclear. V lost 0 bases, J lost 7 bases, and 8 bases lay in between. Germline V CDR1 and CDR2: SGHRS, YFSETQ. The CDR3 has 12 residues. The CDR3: CASSLVGREQYF. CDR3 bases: TGCGCCAGCAGCTTGGTGGGCCGGGAGCAGTACTTC.

The CDR3 region is CASRSTGTGGLYGYTF. DNA of the CDR3: TGTGCCAGCAGGTCCACCGGGACAGGGGGCCTTTATGGCTACACCTTC. V and J are TRBV6-6 and TRBJ1-2; 12 bases line up with TRBD1. CDR1 is MNHNY and CDR2 is SVGAGI in the germline V gene (reference sequence). This CDR3 is built from 16 residues. Losses at the gene ends were 6 bases for V and 5 bases for J; bases not matched to a gene: 10.

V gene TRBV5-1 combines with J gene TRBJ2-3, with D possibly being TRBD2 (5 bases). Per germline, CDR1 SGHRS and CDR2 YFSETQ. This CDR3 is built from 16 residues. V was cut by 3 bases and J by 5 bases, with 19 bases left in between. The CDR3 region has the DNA TGCGCCAGCAGCTCATTATCGGGAAGTATAGGAGATACGCAGTATTTT. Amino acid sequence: CASSSLSGSIGDTQYF.

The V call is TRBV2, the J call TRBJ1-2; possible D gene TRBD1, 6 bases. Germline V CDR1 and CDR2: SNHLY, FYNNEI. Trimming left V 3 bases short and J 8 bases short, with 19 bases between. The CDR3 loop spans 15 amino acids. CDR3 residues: CASSDPFGGQRGYTF. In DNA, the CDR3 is TGTGCCAGCAGTGATCCCTTTGGAGGACAGAGAGGCTACACCTTC.

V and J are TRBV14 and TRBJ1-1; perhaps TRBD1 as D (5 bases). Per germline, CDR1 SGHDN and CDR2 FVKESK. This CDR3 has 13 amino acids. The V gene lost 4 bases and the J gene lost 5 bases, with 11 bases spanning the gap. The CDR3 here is CASSPIWGTEAFF. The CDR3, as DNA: TGTGCCAGCAGCCCAATATGGGGGACTGAAGCTTTCTTT.

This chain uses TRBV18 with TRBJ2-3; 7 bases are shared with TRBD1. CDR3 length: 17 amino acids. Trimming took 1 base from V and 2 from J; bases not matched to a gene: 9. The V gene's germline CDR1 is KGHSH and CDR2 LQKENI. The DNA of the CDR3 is TGTGCCAGCTCACCACAAAACGGACAGGCATACACAGATACGCAGTATTTT. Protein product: CASSPQNGQAYTDTQYF.

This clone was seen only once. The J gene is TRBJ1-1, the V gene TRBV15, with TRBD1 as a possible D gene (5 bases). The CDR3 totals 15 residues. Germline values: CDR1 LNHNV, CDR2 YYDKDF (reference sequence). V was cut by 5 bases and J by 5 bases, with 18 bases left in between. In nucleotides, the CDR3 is TGTGCCACCAGCGGGACCCAGGGATCGGGGACTGAAGCTTTCTTT. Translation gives CATSGTQGSGTEAFF.

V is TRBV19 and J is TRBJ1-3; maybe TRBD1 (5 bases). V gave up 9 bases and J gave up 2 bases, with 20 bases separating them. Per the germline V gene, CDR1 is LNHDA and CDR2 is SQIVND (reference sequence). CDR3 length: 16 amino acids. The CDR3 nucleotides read TGTGCCAGGATCCTTCAGGGACCGAGGACTGGAAACACCATATATTTT. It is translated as CARILQGPRTGNTIYF.

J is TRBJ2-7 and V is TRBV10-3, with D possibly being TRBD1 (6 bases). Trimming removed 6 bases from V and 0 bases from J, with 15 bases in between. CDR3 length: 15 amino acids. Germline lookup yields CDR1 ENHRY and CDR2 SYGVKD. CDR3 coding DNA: TGTGCCATCAGGTCACCAACAGGGACCTCCTACGAGCAGTACTTC. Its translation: CAIRSPTGTSYEQYF.

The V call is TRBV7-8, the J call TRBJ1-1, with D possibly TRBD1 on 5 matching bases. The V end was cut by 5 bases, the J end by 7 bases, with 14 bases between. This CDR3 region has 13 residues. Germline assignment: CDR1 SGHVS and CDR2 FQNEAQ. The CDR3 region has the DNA TGTGCCAGCAGCCAAACAGGATGGGGTGAAGCTTTCTTT. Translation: CASSQTGWGEAFF. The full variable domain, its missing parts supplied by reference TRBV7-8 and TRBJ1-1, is GAGVSQSPRYKVAKRGQDVALRCDPISGHVSLFWYQQALGQGPEFLTYFQNEAQLDKSGLPSDRFFAERPEGSVSTLKIQRTQQEDSAVYLCASSQTGWGEAFFGQGTRLTVV.

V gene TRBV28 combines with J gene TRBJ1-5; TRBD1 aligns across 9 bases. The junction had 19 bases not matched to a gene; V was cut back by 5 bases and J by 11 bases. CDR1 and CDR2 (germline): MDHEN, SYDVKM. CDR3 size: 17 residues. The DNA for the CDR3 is TGTGCCAGCAGTCAAGTACAGGGGGCCTCTATGAAGTTGTCCCAGCATTTT. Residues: CASSQVQGASMKLSQHF.

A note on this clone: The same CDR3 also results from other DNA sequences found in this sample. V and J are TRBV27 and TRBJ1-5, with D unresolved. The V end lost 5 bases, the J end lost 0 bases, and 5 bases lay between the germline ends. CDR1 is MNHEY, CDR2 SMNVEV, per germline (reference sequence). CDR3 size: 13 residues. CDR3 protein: CASSPYSNQPQHF. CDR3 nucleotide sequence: TGTGCCAGCAGTCCCTATAGCAATCAGCCCCAGCATTTT.

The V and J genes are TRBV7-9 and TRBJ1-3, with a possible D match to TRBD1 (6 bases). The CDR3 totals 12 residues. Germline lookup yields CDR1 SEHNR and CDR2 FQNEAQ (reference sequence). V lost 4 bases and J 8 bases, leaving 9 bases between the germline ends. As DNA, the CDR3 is TGTGCCAGCAGCTCCAAGGGGGACACCATATATTTT. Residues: CASSSKGDTIYF.

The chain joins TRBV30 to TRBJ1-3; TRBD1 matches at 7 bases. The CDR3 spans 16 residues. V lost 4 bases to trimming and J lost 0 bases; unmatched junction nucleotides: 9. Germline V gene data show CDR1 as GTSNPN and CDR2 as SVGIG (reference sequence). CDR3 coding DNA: TGTGCCTGGACTCGCCCGGACAGGCTCTCTGGAAACACCATATATTTT. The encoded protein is CAWTRPDRLSGNTIYF. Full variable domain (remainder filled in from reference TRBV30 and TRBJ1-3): SQTIHQWPATLVQPVGSPLSLECTVEGTSNPNLYWYRQAAGRGLQLLFYSVGIGQISSEVPQNLSASRPQDRQFILSSKKLLLSDSGFYLCAWTRPDRLSGNTIYFGEGSWLTVV.

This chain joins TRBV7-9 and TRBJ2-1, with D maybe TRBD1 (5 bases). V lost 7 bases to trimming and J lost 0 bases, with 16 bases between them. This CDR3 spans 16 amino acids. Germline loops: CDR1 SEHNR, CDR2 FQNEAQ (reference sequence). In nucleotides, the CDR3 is TGTGCCAGCAAGATCAAGGGGTCCAGCTCCTACAATGAGCAGTTCTTC. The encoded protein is CASKIKGSSSYNEQFF. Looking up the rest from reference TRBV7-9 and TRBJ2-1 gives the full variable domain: DTGVSQNPRHKITKRGQNVTFRCDPISEHNRLYWYRQTLGQGPEFLTYFQNEAQLEKSRLLSDRFSAERPKGSFSTLEIQRTEQGDSAMYLCASKIKGSSSYNEQFFGPGTRLTVL.

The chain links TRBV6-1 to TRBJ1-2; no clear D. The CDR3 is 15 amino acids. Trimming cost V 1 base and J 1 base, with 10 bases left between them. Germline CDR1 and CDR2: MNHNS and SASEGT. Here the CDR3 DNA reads TGTGCCAGCAGTGAAGGCCAGTTGGGTAACTATGGCTACACCTTC. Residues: CASSEGQLGNYGYTF.